A selection of T cell receptor beta chains follows, all from one sample in a study of early T cells in non-severe SARS-CoV-2 infection. Each CDR3 protein gets one entry after TCRdb re-called the 5' RACE reads with MiXCR. The sample carries 45,000 to 60,000 distinct CDR3 sequences, under 9% recorded once. The specimen was whole blood, collected at baseline. All receptors derive from an adult who was a healthcare worker with PCR-confirmed SARS-CoV-2 infection or an uninfected control (not recorded which). Each CDR3 is given with its conserved first and last residue. The D gene is left open where the match is weak. Size values are once, few and many counts, or a class for expanded clones, and some rows have none.

CDR3 DNA	CDR3 protein	clone size	D gene	V gene	J gene
TGTGCCAGCAGCTTCGTGTCGCTCTATGGCTACACCTTC	CASSFVSLYGYTF	medium-sized	-	TRBV7-2	TRBJ1-2
TGCAGCGTTGAGACCGGGACTAGGGTAGCTGAGCAGTTCTTC	CSVETGTRVAEQFF	many	TRBD2	TRBV29-1	TRBJ2-1
TGTGCCAGCAGCTTGGGAGCGGACTTGAGCACAGATACGCAGTATTTT	CASSLGADLSTDTQYF	-	-	TRBV5-4	TRBJ2-3
TGTGCCAGCAGGGTGACAGGGTCTTCGAACACTGAAGCTTTCTTT	CASRVTGSSNTEAFF	many	TRBD1	TRBV6-6	TRBJ1-1
TGTGCCAGCAAACGGGACAGAGGGGAAAAACTGTTTTTT	CASKRDRGEKLFF	few	TRBD1	TRBV6-5	TRBJ1-4
TGTGCCACCAGTGATTCGGGAAGTTTAGATATGCAGTATTTT	CATSDSGSLDMQYF	many	-	TRBV24-1	TRBJ2-3
TGCGCCAGCAGGCGGTGGCCGAACACTGAAGCTTTCTTT	CASRRWPNTEAFF	few	-	TRBV4-1	TRBJ1-1
TGTGCCAGCAGCCCCACTACGACAGTAAAAGAGACCCAGTACTTC	CASSPTTTVKETQYF	many	-	TRBV5-6	TRBJ2-5
TGTGCCAGAAGCTTGCCGTTTTATTATAGCAATCAGCCCCAGCATTTT	CARSLPFYYSNQPQHF	-	-	TRBV5-3	TRBJ1-5
TGTGCCAGCAGAATGGACAATACCGGAAACACCATATATTTT	CASRMDNTGNTIYF	-	-	TRBV6-5	TRBJ1-3
TGCAGTGCTTGGGACTCCTTCGGAGGGCTCAACACTGAAGCTTTCTTT	CSAWDSFGGLNTEAFF	many	-	TRBV20-1	TRBJ1-1
TGTGCCAGCAGTTACGGGGGCAAGACCGGGGAGCTGTTTTTT	CASSYGGKTGELFF	few	-	TRBV6-5	TRBJ2-2
TGTGCCAGCAGCTTATCCCCCGAAGCTTTCTTT	CASSLSPEAFF	many	-	TRBV7-9	TRBJ1-1
TGTGCCTGGAGTGTACAGGATAATTCACCCCTCCACTTT	CAWSVQDNSPLHF	few	-	TRBV30	TRBJ1-6
TGTGCCAGTAGTATATCCAGGGATTCCTACGAGCAGTACTTC	CASSISRDSYEQYF	-	-	TRBV19	TRBJ2-7
TGCAGTGCTAGAGATCAAGGGCAACTACCCGATACGCAGTATTTT	CSARDQGQLPDTQYF	few	-	TRBV20-1	TRBJ2-3
TGTGCCAGCAGCCAAGACGGAGCGGGAGGGGGAAAACAGTTCTTC	CASSQDGAGGGKQFF	-	TRBD2	TRBV14	TRBJ2-1
TGTGCCAGCAGTGCCACAGGGGTAACTGAAGCTTTCTTT	CASSATGVTEAFF	many	TRBD1	TRBV6-6	TRBJ1-1
TGCGCCAGCAGCTGGACGGGGAGCTCCTTCGAGCAGTACTTC	CASSWTGSSFEQYF	-	-	TRBV5-1	TRBJ2-7
TGCGCCAGCAGCTGGTCGGGACTAGCCTACAATGAGCAGTTCTTC	CASSWSGLAYNEQFF	many	TRBD2	TRBV5-1	TRBJ2-1
TGTGCCAGCAGTTACTCCCTAGGGACAGCTAATGAAAAACTGTTTTTT	CASSYSLGTANEKLFF	-	TRBD1	TRBV6-5	TRBJ1-4
TGCAGTGCTAGAGATCGTGTAGGGGGCAACTATGGCTACACCTTC	CSARDRVGGNYGYTF	-	TRBD1	TRBV20-1	TRBJ1-2
TGTGCCAGCAGCTTCGGGGGGCGATTTACCGGGGAGCTGTTTTTT	CASSFGGRFTGELFF	many	-	TRBV5-5	TRBJ2-2
TGTGCCAGCAGTTTGCGCCCCGACGGGGGCGCCTACAATGAGCAGTTCTTC	CASSLRPDGGAYNEQFF	many	-	TRBV6-5	TRBJ2-1
TGTGCCAGCAGCTTGGTTCCAACCACTAGCACAGATACGCAGTATTTT	CASSLVPTTSTDTQYF	-	-	TRBV5-8	TRBJ2-3
TGTGCCAGCAGCTTAGGTTCCAGCGGGAGGGCTCACACCGGGGAGCTGTTTTTT	CASSLGSSGRAHTGELFF	many	TRBD2	TRBV7-8	TRBJ2-2
TGTGCCAGTAGTATCACCGACCGTGCCTACGAGCAGTACTTC	CASSITDRAYEQYF	few	-	TRBV19	TRBJ2-7
TGTGCCAGCAGTTGGTACCGGGACCGCGGCTATCAAGAGACCCAGTACTTC	CASSWYRDRGYQETQYF	few	-	TRBV6-6	TRBJ2-5
TGCAGTGCTAGAGGTAGCGACGACTACGAGCAGTACTTC	CSARGSDDYEQYF	many	-	TRBV20-1	TRBJ2-7
TGTGCCAGCAGTTTCCGGGGTTTTGGCACTGAAGCTTTCTTT	CASSFRGFGTEAFF	many	-	TRBV12-3/TRBV12-4	TRBJ1-1
TGCAGTGCTAGGGTCAGCGGGAGGGCGACAGATACGCAGTATTTT	CSARVSGRATDTQYF	many	TRBD2	TRBV20-1	TRBJ2-3
TGTGCCAGCTCACCCGACGGTGGGGCAGCTTTCTTT	CASSPDGGAAFF	-	-	TRBV18	TRBJ1-1
TGTGCCAGCTCACCGGAGGCGGGCGAGCAGTACTTC	CASSPEAGEQYF	-	-	TRBV18	TRBJ2-7